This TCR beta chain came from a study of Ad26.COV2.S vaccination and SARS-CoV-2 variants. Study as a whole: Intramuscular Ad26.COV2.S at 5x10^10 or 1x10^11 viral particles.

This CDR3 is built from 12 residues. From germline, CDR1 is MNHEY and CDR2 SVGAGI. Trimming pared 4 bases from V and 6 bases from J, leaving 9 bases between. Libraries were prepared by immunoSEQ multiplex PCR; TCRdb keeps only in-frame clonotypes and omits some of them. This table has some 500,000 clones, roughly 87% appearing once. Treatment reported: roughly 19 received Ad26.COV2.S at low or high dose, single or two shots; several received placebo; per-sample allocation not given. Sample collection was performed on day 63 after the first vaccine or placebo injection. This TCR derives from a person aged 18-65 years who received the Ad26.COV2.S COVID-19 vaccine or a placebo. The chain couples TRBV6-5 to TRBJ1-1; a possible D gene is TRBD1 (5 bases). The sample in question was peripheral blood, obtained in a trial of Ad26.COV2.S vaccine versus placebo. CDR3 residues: CASSLGVSEAFF. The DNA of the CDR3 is TGTGCCAGCAGTTTAGGGGTATCTGAAGCTTTCTTT.